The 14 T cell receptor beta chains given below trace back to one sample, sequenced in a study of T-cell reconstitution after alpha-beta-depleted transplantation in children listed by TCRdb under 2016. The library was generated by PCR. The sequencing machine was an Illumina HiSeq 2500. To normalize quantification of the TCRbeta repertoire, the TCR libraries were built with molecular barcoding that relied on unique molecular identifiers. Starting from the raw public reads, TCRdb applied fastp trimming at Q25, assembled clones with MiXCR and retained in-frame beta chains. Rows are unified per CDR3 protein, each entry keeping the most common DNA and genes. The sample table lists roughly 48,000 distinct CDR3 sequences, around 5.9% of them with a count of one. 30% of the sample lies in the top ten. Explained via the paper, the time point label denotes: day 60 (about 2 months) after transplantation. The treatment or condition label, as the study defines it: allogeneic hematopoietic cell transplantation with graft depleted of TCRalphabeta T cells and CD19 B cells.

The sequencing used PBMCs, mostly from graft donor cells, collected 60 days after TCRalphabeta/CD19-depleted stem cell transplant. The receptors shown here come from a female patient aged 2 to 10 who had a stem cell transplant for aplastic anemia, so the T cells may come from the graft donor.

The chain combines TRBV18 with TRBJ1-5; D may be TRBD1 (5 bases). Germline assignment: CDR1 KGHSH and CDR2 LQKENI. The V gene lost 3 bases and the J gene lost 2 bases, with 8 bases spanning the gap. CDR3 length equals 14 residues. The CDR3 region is CASSPSRGNQPQHF. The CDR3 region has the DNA TGTGCCAGCTCACCCAGCAGGGGCAATCAGCCCCAGCATTTT. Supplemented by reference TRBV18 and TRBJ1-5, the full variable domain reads NAGVMQNPRHLVRRRGQEARLRCSPMKGHSHVYWYRQLPEEGLKFMVYLQKENIIDESGMPKERFSAEFPKEGPSILRIQQVVRGDSAAYFCASSPSRGNQPQHFGDGTRLSIL.

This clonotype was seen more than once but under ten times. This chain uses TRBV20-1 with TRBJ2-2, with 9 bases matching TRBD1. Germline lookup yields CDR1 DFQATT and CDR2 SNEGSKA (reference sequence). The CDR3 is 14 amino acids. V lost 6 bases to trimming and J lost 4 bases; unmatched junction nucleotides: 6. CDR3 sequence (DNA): TGCAGTGCGCAACAGGGGGCGGTCACCGGGGAGCTGTTTTTT. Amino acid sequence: CSAQQGAVTGELFF.

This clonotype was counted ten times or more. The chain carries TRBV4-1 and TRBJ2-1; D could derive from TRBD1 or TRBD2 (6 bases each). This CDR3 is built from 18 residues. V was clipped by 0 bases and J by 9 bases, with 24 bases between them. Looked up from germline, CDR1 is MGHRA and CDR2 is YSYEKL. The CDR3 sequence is CASSQDFGIGGLGSEQFF. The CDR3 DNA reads TGCGCCAGCAGCCAAGATTTTGGGATTGGGGGGCTAGGGAGTGAGCAGTTCTTC.

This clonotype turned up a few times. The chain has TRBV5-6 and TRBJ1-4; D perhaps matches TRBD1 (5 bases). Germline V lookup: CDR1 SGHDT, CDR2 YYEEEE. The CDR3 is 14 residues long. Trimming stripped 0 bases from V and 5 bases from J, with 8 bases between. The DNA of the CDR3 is TGTGCCAGCAGCTTGGGACAGCGCAATGAAAAACTGTTTTTT. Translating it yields CASSLGQRNEKLFF.

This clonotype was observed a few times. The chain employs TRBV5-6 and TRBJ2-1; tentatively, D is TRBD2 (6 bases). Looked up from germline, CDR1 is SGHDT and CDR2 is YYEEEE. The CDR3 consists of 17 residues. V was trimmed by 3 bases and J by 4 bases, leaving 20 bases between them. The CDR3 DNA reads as TGTGCCAGCAGCTCTGAGATTAGGAGGGGTTCGTACAATGAGCAGTTCTTC. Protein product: CASSSEIRRGSYNEQFF. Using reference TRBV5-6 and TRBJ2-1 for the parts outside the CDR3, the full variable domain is DAGVTQSPTHLIKTRGQQVTLRCSPKSGHDTVSWYQQALGQGPQFIFQYYEEEERQRGNFPDRFSGHQFPNYSSELNVNALLLGDSALYLCASSSEIRRGSYNEQFFGPGTRLTVL.

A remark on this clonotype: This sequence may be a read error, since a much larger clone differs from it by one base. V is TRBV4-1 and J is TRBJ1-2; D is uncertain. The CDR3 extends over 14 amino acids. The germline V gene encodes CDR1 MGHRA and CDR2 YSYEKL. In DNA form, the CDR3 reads TGCGCCAGCAGCCAAGGGGTTCAGGTGAATGGCTACCCCTTC. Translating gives CASSQGVQVNGYPF.

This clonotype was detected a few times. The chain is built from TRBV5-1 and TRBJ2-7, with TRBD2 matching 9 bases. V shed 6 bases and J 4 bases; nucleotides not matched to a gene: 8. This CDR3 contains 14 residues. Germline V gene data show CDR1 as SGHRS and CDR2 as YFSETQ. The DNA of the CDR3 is TGCGCCAGCAATTCCGGGACTAGCTTATACGAGCAGTACTTC. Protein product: CASNSGTSLYEQYF.

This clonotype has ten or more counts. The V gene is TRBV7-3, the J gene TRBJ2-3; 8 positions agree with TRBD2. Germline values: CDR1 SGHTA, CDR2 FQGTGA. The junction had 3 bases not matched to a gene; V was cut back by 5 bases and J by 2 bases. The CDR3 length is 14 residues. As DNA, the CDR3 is TGTGCCAGCAGCGCGGGACTAGTCACAGATACGCAGTATTTT. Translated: CASSAGLVTDTQYF.

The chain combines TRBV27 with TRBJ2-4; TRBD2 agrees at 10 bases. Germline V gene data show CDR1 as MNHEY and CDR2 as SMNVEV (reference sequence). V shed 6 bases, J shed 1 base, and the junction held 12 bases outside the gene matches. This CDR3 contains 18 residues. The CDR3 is CASSEREGGPMAKNIQYF. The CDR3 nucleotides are TGTGCCAGCAGCGAGCGGGAGGGCGGACCCATGGCCAAAAACATTCAGTACTTC.

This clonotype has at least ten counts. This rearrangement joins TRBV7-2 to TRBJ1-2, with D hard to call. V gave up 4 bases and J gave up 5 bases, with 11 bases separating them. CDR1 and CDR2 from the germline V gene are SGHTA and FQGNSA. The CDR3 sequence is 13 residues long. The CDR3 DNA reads TGTGCCAGCAGCTCGGACGGTCTTTATGGCTACACCTTC. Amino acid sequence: CASSSDGLYGYTF.

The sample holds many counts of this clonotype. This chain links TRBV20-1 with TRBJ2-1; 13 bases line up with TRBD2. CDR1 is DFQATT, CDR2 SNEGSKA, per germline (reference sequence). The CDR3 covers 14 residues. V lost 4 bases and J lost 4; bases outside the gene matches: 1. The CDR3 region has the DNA TGCAGTGCTACGGGACTAGCGGGGTACAATGAGCAGTTCTTC. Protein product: CSATGLAGYNEQFF.

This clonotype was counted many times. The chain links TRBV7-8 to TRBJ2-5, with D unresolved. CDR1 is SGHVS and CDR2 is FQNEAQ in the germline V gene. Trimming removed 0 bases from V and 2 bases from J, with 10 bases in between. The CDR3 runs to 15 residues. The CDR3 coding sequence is TGTGCCAGCAGCTTAGCAAGTGGTCAACAAGAGACCCAGTACTTC. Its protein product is CASSLASGQQETQYF.

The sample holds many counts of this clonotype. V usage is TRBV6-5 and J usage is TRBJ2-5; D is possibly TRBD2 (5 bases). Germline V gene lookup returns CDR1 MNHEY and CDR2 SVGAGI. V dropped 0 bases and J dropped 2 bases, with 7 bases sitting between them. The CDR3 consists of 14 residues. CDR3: CASSYSTGQETQYF. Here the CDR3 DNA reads TGTGCCAGCAGTTACTCGACGGGACAAGAGACCCAGTACTTC.

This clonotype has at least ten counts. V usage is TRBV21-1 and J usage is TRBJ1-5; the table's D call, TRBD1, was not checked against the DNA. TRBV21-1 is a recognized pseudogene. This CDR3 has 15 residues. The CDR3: CASSKDQGRNQPQHF. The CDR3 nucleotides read TGTGCCAGCAGCAAAGATCAGGGTCGCAATCAGCCCCAGCATTTT.